This TCR beta chain was sequenced in a study of blood T cell repertoires in COVID-19. The V gene end was trimmed by 4 bases and the J gene end by 4 bases; junction bases not matched to a gene: 3. The CDR3 runs 14 residues. Per germline, CDR1 LGHDT and CDR2 YNNKEL (reference sequence). TCRdb's copy holds only in-frame clones and misses some; the assay was immunoSEQ multiplex PCR. The table lists 120,000 or so clones, about 77% of them singletons, with about 25% in the top ten. The chain couples TRBV3-1 (or the pseudogene TRBV3-2) to TRBJ1-3; 8 nucleotides match TRBD1. This TCR was recovered from a human donor in a cohort sampled during active COVID-19. Sequencing was carried out using peripheral blood. The CDR3 protein is CASSPTGDGNTIYF. CDR3 sequence (DNA): TGTGCCAGCAGCCCGACAGGGGACGGAAACACCATATATTTT.